These 25 T cell receptor beta chains came from one sample sequenced in a study of T cells after yellow fever vaccination. TCRdb processed the 5' RACE reads anew with MiXCR; each CDR3 protein has one entry. The table records 450,000 to 550,000 distinct CDR3 sequences, roughly 19% of them present only once. Material: PBMCs, obtained 15 days after the yellow fever booster vaccination. The origin of the receptors is a man aged 30-40 years who received the YFV17D yellow fever vaccine.

This clonotype was seen only a few times. Mismatch with germline at one junction end may stem from a read error. The chain recombines TRBV7-9 with TRBJ2-1, with TRBD1 as a possible D gene (6 bases). The CDR3 totals 11 residues. Germline V gene lookup returns CDR1 SEHNR and CDR2 FQNEAQ (reference sequence). This CDR3 is CASSLRDKELF. The CDR3 region has the DNA TGTGCCAGCAGCTTACGGGACAAGGAGCTCTTC.

This clonotype was seen more than once but under ten times. The chain has TRBV7-3 and TRBJ2-3, with TRBD1 identical over 9 bases. Germline V gene data show CDR1 as SGHTA and CDR2 as FQGTGA. Trimming took 5 bases from V and 3 from J; bases not matched to a gene: 12. This CDR3 contains 17 residues. The CDR3 nucleotides are TGTGCCAGCAGCCCCCATGGACAGGGGAGAATGACAGATACGCAGTATTTT. Translated, it gives CASSPHGQGRMTDTQYF. Full variable domain (outside the CDR3, taken from reference TRBV7-3 and TRBJ2-3): GAGVSQTPSNKVTEKGKYVELRCDPISGHTALYWYRQSLGQGPEFLIYFQGTGAADDSGLPNDRFFAVRPEGSVSTLKIQRTERGDSAVYLCASSPHGQGRMTDTQYFGPGTRLTVL.

This clonotype has just a few counts. This rearrangement joins TRBV29-1 to TRBJ2-4; D could derive from TRBD1 or TRBD2 (5 bases each). The V end lost 4 bases, the J end lost 4 bases, and 23 bases lay between the germline ends. The CDR3 consists of 17 residues. Germline V gene data show CDR1 as SQVTM and CDR2 as ANQGSEA. Here the CDR3 DNA reads TGCAGCGTTGCAGTGACAACGTTTGGGGGAATAAAAAACATTCAGTACTTC. It is translated as CSVAVTTFGGIKNIQYF.

This chain uses TRBV15 with TRBJ2-1, with TRBD2 matching 12 bases. CDR3 size: 15 residues. With 4 bases clipped from V and 8 bases from J, the junction kept 6 bases outside the gene matches. Germline V gives CDR1 LNHNV, CDR2 YYDKDF (reference sequence). CDR3 DNA: TGTGCCACCAGCAACCCTAGCGGGAGGGCCCATGAGCAGTTCTTC. Protein product: CATSNPSGRAHEQFF.

The J gene is TRBJ2-3, the V gene TRBV20-1; 14 nucleotides match TRBD2. V shed 5 bases and J 4 bases; nucleotides not matched to a gene: 5. Per germline, CDR1 DFQATT and CDR2 SNEGSKA (reference sequence). The CDR3 loop spans 15 amino acids. DNA of the CDR3: TGCAGTGCTCCCGAGACTAGCGGGAGGGCAGATACGCAGTATTTT. Translation: CSAPETSGRADTQYF.

This clonotype was found a few times. The rearrangement uses TRBV29-1 and TRBJ2-1; D not certain. V was clipped by 3 bases and J by 3 bases, with 18 bases between them. Per germline, CDR1 SQVTM and CDR2 ANQGSEA. The CDR3 spans 16 residues. The CDR3 coding sequence is TGCAGCGTTGATCCGGATCTCGGGTCGGTCTACAATGAGCAGTTCTTC. Amino acids: CSVDPDLGSVYNEQFF.

The chain is built from TRBV19 and TRBJ2-5, with D tentatively TRBD1 or TRBD2 (6 bases each). The germline V gene encodes CDR1 LNHDA and CDR2 SQIVND (reference sequence). This CDR3 contains 14 residues. Deletions cut 2 bases from V and 5 bases from J, with 12 bases between. CDR3 loop: CASSILGGRETQYF. The CDR3 bases are TGTGCCAGTAGTATACTCGGGGGCCGGGAGACCCAGTACTTC. The whole variable domain, remainder taken from reference TRBV19 and TRBJ2-5, is DGGITQSPKYLFRKEGQNVTLSCEQNLNHDAMYWYRQDPGQGLRLIYYSQIVNDFQKGDIAEGYSVSREKKESFPLTVTSAQKNPTAFYLCASSILGGRETQYFGPGTRLLVL.

The chain carries TRBV5-1 and TRBJ2-4, with D hard to call. The ends were cut back, 0 bases at V and 8 bases at J, with 12 bases in the middle. The CDR3 is 14 residues long. The V gene's germline CDR1 is SGHRS and CDR2 YFSETQ. This chain's CDR3 is CASSLEESADIQYF. The CDR3 DNA is TGCGCCAGCAGCTTGGAAGAGTCGGCGGACATTCAGTACTTC. Full variable domain (remainder filled in from reference TRBV5-1 and TRBJ2-4): KAGVTQTPRYLIKTRGQQVTLSCSPISGHRSVSWYQQTPGQGLQFLFEYFSETQRNKGNFPGRFSGRQFSNSRSEMNVSTLELGDSALYLCASSLEESADIQYFGAGTRLSVL.

This clonotype came up a few times. This chain links TRBV6-2 or TRBV6-3 with TRBJ2-4, with unresolved D. V lost 5 bases and J 0 bases, leaving 11 bases between the germline ends. Germline V lookup: CDR1 MNHEY, CDR2 SVGEGT. The CDR3 has 15 amino acids. Here the CDR3 DNA reads TGTGCCAGCAGTCCCCGGGTACTAGCCAAAAACATTCAGTACTTC. Its translation is CASSPRVLAKNIQYF.

This clonotype was counted a few times. The chain uses TRBV7-9 and TRBJ2-5; 8 bases align to TRBD1. The germline gives CDR1 SEHNR, CDR2 FQNEAQ (reference sequence). The CDR3 spans 14 residues. Germline trimming cut 5 bases from V and 4 bases from J; bases unmatched to any gene: 6. CDR3 DNA: TGTGCCAGCAGCCTGGGACAGGTATTAGAGACCCAGTACTTC. Its translation is CASSLGQVLETQYF.

This clonotype was seen a handful of times. This chain joins TRBV29-1 and TRBJ2-2; D tentatively fits TRBD1 or TRBD2 (5 bases each). Germline V gives CDR1 SQVTM, CDR2 ANQGSEA. CDR3 size: 15 residues. V lost 1 base and J 0 bases, leaving 9 bases between the germline ends. In DNA form, the CDR3 reads TGCAGCGTTGAAGTTGGGGGAACGAACACCGGGGAGCTGTTTTTT. It yields the protein CSVEVGGTNTGELFF.

The J gene is TRBJ2-5, the V gene TRBV5-1; 8 bases line up with TRBD2. Germline V gives CDR1 SGHRS, CDR2 YFSETQ. After removal of 2 bases from V and 2 bases from J, the junction contained 5 bases not matched to a gene. This CDR3 spans 15 amino acids. The CDR3 DNA follows: TGCGCCAGCAGCTTAATCGGGAGGGTTCAAGAGACCCAGTACTTC. Amino acids: CASSLIGRVQETQYF.

This rearrangement joins TRBV21-1 to TRBJ2-3. TRBV21-1 is recorded as a pseudogene. CDR3 length equals 9 residues. Here the CDR3 reads CANLDTQYF. In DNA form, the CDR3 reads TGTGCCAACCTAGATACGCAGTATTTT.

The rearrangement links TRBV4-3 to TRBJ2-7; D unresolved. The CDR3 extends over 13 amino acids. Germline CDR1 and CDR2: LGHNA and YSLEER. Trimming removed 0 bases at V and 4 bases at J, with 7 bases between. The CDR3 loop is CASSQDIRYEQYF. The DNA for the CDR3 is TGCGCCAGCAGCCAAGATATCCGGTACGAGCAGTACTTC.

This clonotype has just a few counts. This chain links TRBV5-1 with TRBJ2-1; 11 bases are a match to TRBD2. The J segment lost 3 bases and the V segment lost 4 bases, leaving 6 bases of the junction unmatched. The CDR3 totals 16 residues. Germline values: CDR1 SGHRS, CDR2 YFSETQ. CDR3 coding DNA: TGCGCCAGCAGCCCATCTAGCGGGGGGATCTACAATGAGCAGTTCTTC. It encodes CASSPSSGGIYNEQFF.

The chain combines TRBV24-1 with TRBJ2-2; possibly TRBD2 for D (5 bases). With 12 bases removed from V and 2 bases from J, the gap between germline ends came to 12 bases. CDR3 length equals 13 residues. Germline loops: CDR1 KGHDR, CDR2 SFDVKD. The chain's CDR3 is CAVGGPNTGELFF. For the CDR3, the DNA is TGTGCCGTAGGAGGTCCAAACACCGGGGAGCTGTTTTTT.

The chain joins TRBV12-3 or TRBV12-4 to TRBJ1-1; D might be TRBD1 (5 bases). The CDR3 covers 16 residues. V gave up 2 bases and J gave up 1 base, with 14 bases separating them. CDR3 nucleotides: TGTGCCAGCAGTTTACGTCAGGGATGGGCGAACACTGAAGCTTTCTTT. Protein: CASSLRQGWANTEAFF.

The sample holds many counts of this clonotype. CDR3 sequence (DNA): TGTGCCACCAGCGGGAGTAGCACAGATACGCAGTATTTT. Translating gives CATSGSSTDTQYF. This sequence joins TRBV12-3 or TRBV12-4 and TRBJ2-3; 8 nucleotides line up with TRBD2. This CDR3 spans 13 amino acids. J was trimmed by 0 bases and V by 10 bases; bases with no gene match: 3.

This clonotype was detected only a few times. The CDR3 sequence is CASSPWDSSNPLTDTQYF. CDR3 coding DNA: TGCGCCAGCAGCCCCTGGGACAGCTCAAACCCACTCACAGATACGCAGTATTTT. The chain links TRBV5-1 to TRBJ2-3; TRBD1 matches at 7 bases. CDR3 length equals 18 residues. Germline V gene sequence: CDR1 SGHRS, CDR2 YFSETQ. The V gene end was trimmed by 4 bases and the J gene end by 2 bases; junction bases not matched to a gene: 16.

The V call is TRBV5-1, the J call TRBJ2-1; the D gene could be TRBD1 or TRBD2 (6 bases each). This CDR3 has 15 residues. The germline V and J ends were trimmed by 0 bases and 5 bases, with 12 bases remaining between them. Germline-derived CDR1 and CDR2 are SGHRS and YFSETQ. The CDR3 nucleotides are TGCGCCAGCAGCTTGGCGGGGGCCACTCACAATGAGCAGTTCTTC. Its translation is CASSLAGATHNEQFF.

The V call is TRBV3-1, the J call TRBJ1-5; D call uncertain. V shed 0 bases and J shed 1 base, with 4 bases lying between them. The CDR3 runs to 14 residues. Germline V lookup: CDR1 LGHDT, CDR2 YNNKEL (reference sequence). In DNA, the CDR3 is TGTGCCAGCAGCCAAGACCACAGCAATCAGCCCCAGCATTTT. Its translation is CASSQDHSNQPQHF.

V is TRBV29-1 and J is TRBJ2-7, with D possibly TRBD1 on 6 matching bases. The CDR3 runs 13 residues. V was cut by 6 bases and J by 8 bases, with 20 bases left in between. Per germline, CDR1 SQVTM and CDR2 ANQGSEA. CDR3 residues: CSVQPPQGSQQYF. The CDR3 coding sequence is TGCAGCGTCCAACCCCCACAGGGATCCCAGCAGTACTTC.

This clonotype was counted ten times or more. The V gene is TRBV15, the J gene TRBJ1-5; perhaps TRBD1 as D (6 bases). Trimming stripped 0 bases from V and 5 bases from J, with 11 bases between. CDR3 length: 15 residues. The germline V gene has CDR1 LNHNV and CDR2 YYDKDF (reference sequence). CDR3 nucleotides: TGTGCCACCAGCAGAGATTCGGGGGGCTATCAGCCCCAGCATTTT. Protein: CATSRDSGGYQPQHF.

The J gene is TRBJ2-7, the V gene TRBV5-1; D possibly uses TRBD1 or TRBD2 (5 bases each). Per germline, CDR1 SGHRS and CDR2 YFSETQ. This CDR3 spans 10 amino acids. CDR3 nucleotide sequence: TGCGCTGGGGGTCGGGACGAGCAGTACTTC. Residues: CAGGRDEQYF.

V gene TRBV27 combines with J gene TRBJ2-3; 11 bases map to TRBD2. Germline CDR1 MNHEY, CDR2 SMNVEV (reference sequence). The CDR3 sequence is 14 residues long. V lost 3 bases to trimming and J lost 8 bases; unmatched junction nucleotides: 4. The CDR3: CASSFSGRATTQYF. The CDR3 nucleotides are TGTGCCAGCAGTTTTAGCGGGAGGGCCACTACGCAGTATTTT.